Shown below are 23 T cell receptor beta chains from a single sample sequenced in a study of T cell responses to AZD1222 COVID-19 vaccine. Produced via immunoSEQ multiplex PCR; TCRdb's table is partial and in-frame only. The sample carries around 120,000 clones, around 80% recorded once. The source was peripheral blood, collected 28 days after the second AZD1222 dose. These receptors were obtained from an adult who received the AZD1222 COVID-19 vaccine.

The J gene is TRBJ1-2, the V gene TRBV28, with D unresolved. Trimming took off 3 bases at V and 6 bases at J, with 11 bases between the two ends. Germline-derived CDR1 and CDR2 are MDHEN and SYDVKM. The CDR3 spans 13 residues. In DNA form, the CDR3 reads TGTGCCAGCAGTTTGAGAGGGTTCGATGGCTACACCTTC. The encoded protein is CASSLRGFDGYTF.

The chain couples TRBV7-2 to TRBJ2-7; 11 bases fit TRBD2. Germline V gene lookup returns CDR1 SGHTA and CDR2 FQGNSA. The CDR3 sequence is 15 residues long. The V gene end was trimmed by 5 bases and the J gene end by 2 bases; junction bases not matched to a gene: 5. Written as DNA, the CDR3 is TGTGCCAGCAGCACCCGGACTAGCGGGCCCTACGAGCAGTACTTC. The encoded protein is CASSTRTSGPYEQYF.

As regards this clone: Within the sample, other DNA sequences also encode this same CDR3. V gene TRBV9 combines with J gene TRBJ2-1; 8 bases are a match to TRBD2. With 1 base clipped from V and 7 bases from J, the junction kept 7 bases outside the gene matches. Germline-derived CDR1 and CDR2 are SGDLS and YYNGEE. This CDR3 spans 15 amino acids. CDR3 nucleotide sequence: TGTGCCAGCAGCGTAAGCGGGGGACTCCCTAATGAGCAGTTCTTC. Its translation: CASSVSGGLPNEQFF.

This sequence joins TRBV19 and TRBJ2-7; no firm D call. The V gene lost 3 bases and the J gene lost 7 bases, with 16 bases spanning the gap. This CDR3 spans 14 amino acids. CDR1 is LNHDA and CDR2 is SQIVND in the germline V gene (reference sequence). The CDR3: CASSIGYSFGEQYF. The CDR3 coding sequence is TGTGCCAGTAGTATCGGCTACAGTTTCGGGGAGCAGTACTTC.

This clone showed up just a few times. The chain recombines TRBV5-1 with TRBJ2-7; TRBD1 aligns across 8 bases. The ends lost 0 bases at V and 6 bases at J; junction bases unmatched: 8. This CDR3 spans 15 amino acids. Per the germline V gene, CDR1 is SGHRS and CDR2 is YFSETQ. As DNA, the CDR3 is TGCGCCAGCAGCTTGGTTGGGACAGGTCAAGGCGAGCAGTACTTC. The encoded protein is CASSLVGTGQGEQYF.

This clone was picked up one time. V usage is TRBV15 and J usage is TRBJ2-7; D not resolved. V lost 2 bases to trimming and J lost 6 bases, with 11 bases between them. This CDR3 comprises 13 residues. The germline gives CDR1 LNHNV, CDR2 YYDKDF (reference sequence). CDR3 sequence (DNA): TGTGCCACCAGCAGATCATGGGTCGGCGAGCAGTACTTC. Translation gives CATSRSWVGEQYF.

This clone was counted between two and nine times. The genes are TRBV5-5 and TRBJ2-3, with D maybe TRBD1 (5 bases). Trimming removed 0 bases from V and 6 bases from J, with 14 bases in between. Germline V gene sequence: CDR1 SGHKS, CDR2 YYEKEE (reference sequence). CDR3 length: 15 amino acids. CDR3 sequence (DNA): TGTGCCAGCAGCTTGGAGGGGTTTGACTTCGATACGCAGTATTTT. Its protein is CASSLEGFDFDTQYF.

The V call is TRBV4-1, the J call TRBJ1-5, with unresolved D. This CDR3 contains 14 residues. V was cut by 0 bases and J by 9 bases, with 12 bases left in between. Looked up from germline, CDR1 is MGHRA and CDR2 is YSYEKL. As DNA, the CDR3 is TGCGCCAGCAGCCAAGATCGGGATACGGGGCCCCAGCATTTT. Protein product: CASSQDRDTGPQHF.

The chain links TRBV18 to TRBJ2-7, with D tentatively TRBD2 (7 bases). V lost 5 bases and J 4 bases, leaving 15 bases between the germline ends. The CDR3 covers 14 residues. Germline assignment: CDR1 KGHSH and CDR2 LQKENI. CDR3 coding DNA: TGTGCCAGCTCAAGCGGGACACCTTTTTACGAGCAGTACTTC. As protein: CASSSGTPFYEQYF.

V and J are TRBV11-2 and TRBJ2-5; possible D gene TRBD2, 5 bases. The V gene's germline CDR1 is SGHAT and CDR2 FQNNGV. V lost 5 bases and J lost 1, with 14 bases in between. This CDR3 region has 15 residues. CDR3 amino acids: CASSPSGMGQETQYF. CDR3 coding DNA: TGTGCCAGCAGCCCCTCGGGGATGGGCCAAGAGACCCAGTACTTC.

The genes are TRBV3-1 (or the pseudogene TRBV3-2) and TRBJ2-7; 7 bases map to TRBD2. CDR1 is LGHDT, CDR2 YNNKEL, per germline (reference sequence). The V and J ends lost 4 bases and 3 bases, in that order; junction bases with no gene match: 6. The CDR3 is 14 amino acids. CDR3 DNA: TGTGCCAGCAGCCTGTCTCCGGGGGGCTACGAGCAGTACTTC. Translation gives CASSLSPGGYEQYF.

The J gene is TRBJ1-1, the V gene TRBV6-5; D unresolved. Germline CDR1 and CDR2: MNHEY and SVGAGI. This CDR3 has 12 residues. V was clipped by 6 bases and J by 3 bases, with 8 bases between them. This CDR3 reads CASRTRYTEAFF. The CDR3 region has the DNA TGTGCCAGCAGAACACGGTACACTGAAGCTTTCTTT.

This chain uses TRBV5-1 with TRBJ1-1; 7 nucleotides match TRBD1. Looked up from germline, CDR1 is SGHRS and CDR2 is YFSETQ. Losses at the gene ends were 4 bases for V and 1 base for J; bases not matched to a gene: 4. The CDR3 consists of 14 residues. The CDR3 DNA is TGCGCCAGCAGCCCCGGGACAGCGAACACTGAAGCTTTCTTT. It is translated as CASSPGTANTEAFF.

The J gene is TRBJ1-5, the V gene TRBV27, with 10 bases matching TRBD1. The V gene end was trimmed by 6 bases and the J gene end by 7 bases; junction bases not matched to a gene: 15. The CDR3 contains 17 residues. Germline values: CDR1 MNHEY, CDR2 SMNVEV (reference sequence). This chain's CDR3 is CASRGSTMTGGQQPQHF. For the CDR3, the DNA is TGTGCCAGCAGGGGGTCCACCATGACAGGGGGCCAGCAGCCCCAGCATTTT.

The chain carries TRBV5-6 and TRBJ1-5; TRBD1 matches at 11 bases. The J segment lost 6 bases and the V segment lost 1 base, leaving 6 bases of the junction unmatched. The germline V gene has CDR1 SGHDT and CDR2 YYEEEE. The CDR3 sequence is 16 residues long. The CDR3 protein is CASSLRAGTGGQPQHF. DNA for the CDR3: TGTGCCAGCAGCTTGAGGGCCGGGACAGGGGGTCAGCCCCAGCATTTT.

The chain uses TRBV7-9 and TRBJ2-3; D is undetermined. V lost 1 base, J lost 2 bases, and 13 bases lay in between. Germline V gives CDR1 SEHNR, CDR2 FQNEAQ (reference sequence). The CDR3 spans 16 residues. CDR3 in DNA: TGTGCCAGCAGCTTAGGTTCAGGATTAATCACAGATACGCAGTATTTT. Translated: CASSLGSGLITDTQYF.

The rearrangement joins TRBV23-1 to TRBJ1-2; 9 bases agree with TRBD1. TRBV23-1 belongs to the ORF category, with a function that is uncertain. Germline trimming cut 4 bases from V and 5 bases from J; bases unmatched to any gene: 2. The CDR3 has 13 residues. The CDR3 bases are TGCGCCAGCAGTCGGACAGGGGATTATGGCTACACCTTC. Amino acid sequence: CASSRTGDYGYTF.

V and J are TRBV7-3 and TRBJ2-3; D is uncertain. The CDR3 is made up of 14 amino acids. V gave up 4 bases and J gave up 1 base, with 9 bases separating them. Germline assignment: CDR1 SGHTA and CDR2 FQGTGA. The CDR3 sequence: CASSSIDRTDTQYF. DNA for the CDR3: TGTGCCAGCAGCTCCATAGACCGCACAGATACGCAGTATTTT. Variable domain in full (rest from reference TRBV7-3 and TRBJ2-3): GAGVSQTPSNKVTEKGKYVELRCDPISGHTALYWYRQSLGQGPEFLIYFQGTGAADDSGLPNDRFFAVRPEGSVSTLKIQRTERGDSAVYLCASSSIDRTDTQYFGPGTRLTVL.

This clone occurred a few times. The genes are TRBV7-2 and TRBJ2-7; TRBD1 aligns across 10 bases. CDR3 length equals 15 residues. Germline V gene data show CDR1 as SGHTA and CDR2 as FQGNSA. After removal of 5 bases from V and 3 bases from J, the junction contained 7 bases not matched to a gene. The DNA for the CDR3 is TGTGCCAGCAGCCAAGACGGGACAGGGGACTACGAGCAGTACTTC. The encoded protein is CASSQDGTGDYEQYF. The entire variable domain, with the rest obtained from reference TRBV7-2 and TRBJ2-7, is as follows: GAGVSQSPSNKVTEKGKDVELRCDPISGHTALYWYRQSLGQGLEFLIYFQGNSAPDKSGLPSDRFSAERTGGSVSTLTIQRTQQEDSAVYLCASSQDGTGDYEQYFGPGTRLTVT.

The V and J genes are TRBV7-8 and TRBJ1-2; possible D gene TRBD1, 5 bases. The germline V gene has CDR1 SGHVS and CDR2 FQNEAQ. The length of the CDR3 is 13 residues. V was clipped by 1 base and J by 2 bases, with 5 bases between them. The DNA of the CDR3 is TGTGCCAGCAGCTTAGGACAGAACTATGGCTACACCTTC. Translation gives CASSLGQNYGYTF.

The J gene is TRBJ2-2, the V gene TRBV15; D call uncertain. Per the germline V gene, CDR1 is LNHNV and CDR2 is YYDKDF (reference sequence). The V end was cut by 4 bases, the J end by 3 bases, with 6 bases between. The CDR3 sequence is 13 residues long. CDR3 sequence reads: CATSNGYTGELFF. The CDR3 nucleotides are TGTGCCACCAGCAATGGGTACACCGGGGAGCTGTTTTTT.

CDR3 amino acids: CASSTGLRNTGELFF. CDR3 nucleotide sequence: TGTGCCAGCAGCACGGGACTCAGGAACACCGGGGAGCTGTTTTTT. The chain carries TRBV11-3 and TRBJ2-2, with D maybe TRBD2 (6 bases). This CDR3 has 15 amino acids. The ends were cut back, 5 bases at V and 1 base at J, with 11 bases in the middle. CDR1 is SGHNT and CDR2 is YENEEA in the germline V gene.

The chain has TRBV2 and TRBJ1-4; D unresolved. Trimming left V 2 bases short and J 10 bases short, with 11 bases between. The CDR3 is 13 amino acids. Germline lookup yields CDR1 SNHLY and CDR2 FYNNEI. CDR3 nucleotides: TGTGCCAGCAGTGAATGGGCCGTCGGAAAACTGTTTTTT. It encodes CASSEWAVGKLFF.